This TCR beta chain was sequenced in a study of T cells in Graves' hyperthyroidism and ophthalmopathy (dated 2019 in TCRdb). Notes on the research overall: Peripheral blood was sampled at the time of initial diagnosis, prior to any treatment. A discovery cohort of roughly 100 patients, fewer than 50 with Graves' ophthalmopathy and 55 to 60 with stable Graves' hyperthyroidism, was used to find distinguishing TCR V-J signatures. Whether ophthalmopathy could be predicted prospectively was tested in an independent validation cohort made up of roughly 19 hyperthyroidism patients plus 17 patients who later progressed to ophthalmopathy. For training and testing, the 100 or so patients in the discovery cohort were randomly divided in a 7:3 ratio. In more than 5 Graves' hyperthyroidism patients, the study also compared T-cell repertoires from thyroid tissue with T-cell repertoires from blood. After sampling, hyperthyroidism patients received methimazole starting at 30 mg daily, and ophthalmopathy patients received high-dose intravenous methylprednisolone. The paper reports TCR Vbeta CDR3 sequencing of fewer than 150 peripheral blood samples: 40 to 45 ophthalmopathy, about 75 hyperthyroidism and around 17 progressor patients.

The TCR beta CDR3 regions were amplified from RNA transcripts. The TCR CDR3 was subjected to a first round of RT-PCR using the HTBI primer set and the Qiagen OneStep RT-PCR kit. Libraries were constructed in a second round of multiplex PCR, after which size selection and purification were performed. Paired-end sequencing of the libraries was performed with 100 bp reads on an Illumina HiSeq2000. The paper's data handling went like this. SOAPnuke was used to process the raw data, removing reads that contained adapters or uncalled bases, had a mean Phred below 15, or lacked an exact match to the constant primer or identifier. High-quality paired reads were merged with COPE v1.2.5, and unique nucleotide sequences were defined as clonotypes. MiTCR v1.1 was used to align clonotypes to the IMGT TRBV, TRBD and TRBJ reference segments. Analysis was restricted to V-J combinations with a frequency above 0.0001, which covered approximately 99% of repertoires. The TCS score was defined as F50 (clonal expansion) divided by E x V (chaos), with BLOSUM62-based TCRdist calculated between CDR3 peptides within each V-J. Welch's t-statistics and random forest reduced 500 to 550 V-J features to 10 to 15, which were used in a naive Bayes classifier (R e1071). The raw public data were reprocessed by TCRdb itself: fastp quality trimming at Q25, MiXCR clonotype calling, in-frame beta chains only. Records with the same CDR3 protein are collapsed into one entry carrying the most frequent genes and DNA. These V and J calls derive from TCRdb rather than the authors' analysis. The sample table holds 550,000 to 600,000 distinct CDR3 sequences, of which 15% to 20% were seen once. The ten largest account for roughly 18% of the sample.

This clonotype was seen at least ten times. No cognate antigen has been identified for it. Base qualities are missing; no much larger clone stands one base away. A patient counted as having stable Graves' hyperthyroidism if no progression to ophthalmopathy occurred over 18 months of follow-up. Hyperthyroidism patients were newly diagnosed, had a disease duration of under 2 months, and were aged 18 to 65 years. The study excluded patients with uncontrolled infections, other autoimmune diseases, pregnancy or lactation. Diagnoses were established on the basis of clinical symptoms, serum thyroxine and TRAb, thyroid ultrasound, and orbital computed tomography. Ficoll-Paque density gradient centrifugation was used to isolate PBMCs from 8 to 10 ml of fresh peripheral blood. Total RNA was extracted using Trizol reagent, and RNA quality was assessed on an Agilent 2100 Bioanalyzer. The CDR3, cysteine through phenylalanine, is 14 amino acids long. Just CDR3 DNA is preserved here, 42 bases in frame from base 1. V is trimmed back by 7 bases and J by 0 bases, and the junction contains 3 bases that no gene match accounts for. The germline V gene gives CDR1 as SNHLY and CDR2 as FYNNEI.

General findings and caveats noted by the study authors: In cross-validation, a model built on a 13 V-J signature told ophthalmopathy apart from stable hyperthyroidism with under 90% sensitivity and around 84% specificity, and in testing the same model reached 80%/75%. No statistical method was used to set the sample size in advance, and investigators knew the group allocation. Most expanded thyroid clonotypes (frequency above 0.001) were also detected in blood, suggesting blood repertoires may reflect thyroid immune responses. In validation, progression to ophthalmopathy was predicted by the model with roughly 71% sensitivity and 72.22% specificity, a median of roughly 6.4 months before onset.

The sequence links TRBV2 to TRBJ2-7, and 10 junction bases match TRBD2. This receptor was identified in a woman younger than 30 with Graves' hyperthyroidism. Sample: blood. This receptor carries the CDR3 CASTGTSDSYEQYF. The bases read TGTGCCAGCACAGGGACTAGCGACTCCTACGAGCAGTACTTC.